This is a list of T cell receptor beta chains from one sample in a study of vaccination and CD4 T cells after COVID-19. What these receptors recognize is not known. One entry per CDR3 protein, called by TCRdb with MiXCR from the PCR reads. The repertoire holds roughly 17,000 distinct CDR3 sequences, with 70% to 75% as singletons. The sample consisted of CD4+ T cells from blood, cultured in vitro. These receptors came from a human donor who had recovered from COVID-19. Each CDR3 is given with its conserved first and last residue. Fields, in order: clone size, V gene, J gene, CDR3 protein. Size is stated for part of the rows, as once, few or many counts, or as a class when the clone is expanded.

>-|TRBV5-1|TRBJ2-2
CVSSLDRVTGELFF
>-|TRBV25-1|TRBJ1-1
CANVPHATNTEAFF
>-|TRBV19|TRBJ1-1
CASSTQGATEAFF
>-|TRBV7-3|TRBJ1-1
CASSFGNTEAFF
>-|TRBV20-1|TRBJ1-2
CSASSFEGYTF
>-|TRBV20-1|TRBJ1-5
CSARADRNQPQHF
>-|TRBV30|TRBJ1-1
CAWSPPGWGNTEAFF
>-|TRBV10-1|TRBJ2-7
CASSEQAGGLYEQYF
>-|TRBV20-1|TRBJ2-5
CSARGRDYQETQYF
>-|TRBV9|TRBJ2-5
CASSVNRGGQETQYF
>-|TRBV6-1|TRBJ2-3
CASKVRGPSTDTQYF
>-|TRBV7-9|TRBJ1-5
CASSLTLGQGNQPQHF
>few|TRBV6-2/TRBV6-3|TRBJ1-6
CASSYSAIRVGGVSPLHF
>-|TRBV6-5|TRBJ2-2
CASTLLAGGPGTGELFF
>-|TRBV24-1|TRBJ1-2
CATSGRGDPFDANYGYTF
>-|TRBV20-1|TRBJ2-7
CSVKSGSSDEQYF
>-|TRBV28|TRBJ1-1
CASSLSNTEAFF
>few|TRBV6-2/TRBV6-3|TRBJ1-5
CASRGFDSYQPQHF
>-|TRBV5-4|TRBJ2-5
CASSLPGPAETQYF
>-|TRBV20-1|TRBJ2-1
CSARRLGLNEQFF
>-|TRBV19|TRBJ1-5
CASISGQGAIQPQHF
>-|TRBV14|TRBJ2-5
CASSQETQYF
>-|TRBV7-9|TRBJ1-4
CASSWAREGEKLFF
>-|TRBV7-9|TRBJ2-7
CASSLAGTSGSGEQYF
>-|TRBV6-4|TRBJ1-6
CASSAETGGRSPLHF
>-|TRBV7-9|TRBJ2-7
CASSLDVAGGVLDEQYF
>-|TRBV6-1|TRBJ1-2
CASSEVAGYGYTF
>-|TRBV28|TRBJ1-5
CASSFPISNQPQHF
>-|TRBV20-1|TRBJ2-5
CSARDIQGGLGGETQYF
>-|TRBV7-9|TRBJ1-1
CASSLAPRQGFTEAFF
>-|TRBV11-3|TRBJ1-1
CASSLDLGGGTEAFF
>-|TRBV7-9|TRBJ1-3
CASSQGPGGAGNTIYF
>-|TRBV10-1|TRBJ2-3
CASSESTSGTVTDTQYF
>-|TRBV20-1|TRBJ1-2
CSARDRGRGLNYGYTF
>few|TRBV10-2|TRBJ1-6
CASRPNGDSPLHF
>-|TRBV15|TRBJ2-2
CATSRGTGQGNTGELFF
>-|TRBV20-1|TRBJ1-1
CSARNPGRLYTEAFF
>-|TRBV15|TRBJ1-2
CATSRDRRESGYTF
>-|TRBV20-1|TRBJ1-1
CSARPRSEGSMNTEAFF
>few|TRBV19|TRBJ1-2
CASRNRGVDGYTF
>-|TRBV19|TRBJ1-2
CASSIATIYGYTF
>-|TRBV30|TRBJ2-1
CAWSSGDNEQFF
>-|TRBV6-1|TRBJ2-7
CASRKRERHEQYF
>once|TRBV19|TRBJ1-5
CASSITGTGNQPQHF
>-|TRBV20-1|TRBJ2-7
CSARQRGGYEQYF
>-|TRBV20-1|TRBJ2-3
CSANGLAGVSTDTQYF
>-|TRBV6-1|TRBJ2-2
CASRAGGTGELFF
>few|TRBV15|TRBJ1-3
CATSRSGGQGSGNTIYF
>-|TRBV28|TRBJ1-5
CASTTLRGNQPQHF